The text below deals with one TCR beta chain. The assay was immunoSEQ multiplex PCR, and TCRdb's table has in-frame clones only and misses some. The sample records about 220,000 clones, 65% to 90% being singletons. The germline CDR1 and CDR2 sequences are KGHSH and LQKENI. The junction had 20 bases not matched to a gene; V was cut back by 2 bases and J by 3 bases. CDR3 length: 21 residues. The sample comes from a study of blood T cell repertoires in COVID-19. The receptor comes from a man in his fifties or sixties with active or convalescent COVID-19. What was sequenced was peripheral blood. The gene calls are TRBV18 and TRBJ2-1; 9 bases map to TRBD1. This chain's CDR3 is CASSPGPVLFSGTGIYNEQFF. The CDR3 nucleotides are TGTGCCAGCTCACCAGGGCCGGTTTTATTCTCCGGGACAGGGATCTACAATGAGCAGTTCTTC.